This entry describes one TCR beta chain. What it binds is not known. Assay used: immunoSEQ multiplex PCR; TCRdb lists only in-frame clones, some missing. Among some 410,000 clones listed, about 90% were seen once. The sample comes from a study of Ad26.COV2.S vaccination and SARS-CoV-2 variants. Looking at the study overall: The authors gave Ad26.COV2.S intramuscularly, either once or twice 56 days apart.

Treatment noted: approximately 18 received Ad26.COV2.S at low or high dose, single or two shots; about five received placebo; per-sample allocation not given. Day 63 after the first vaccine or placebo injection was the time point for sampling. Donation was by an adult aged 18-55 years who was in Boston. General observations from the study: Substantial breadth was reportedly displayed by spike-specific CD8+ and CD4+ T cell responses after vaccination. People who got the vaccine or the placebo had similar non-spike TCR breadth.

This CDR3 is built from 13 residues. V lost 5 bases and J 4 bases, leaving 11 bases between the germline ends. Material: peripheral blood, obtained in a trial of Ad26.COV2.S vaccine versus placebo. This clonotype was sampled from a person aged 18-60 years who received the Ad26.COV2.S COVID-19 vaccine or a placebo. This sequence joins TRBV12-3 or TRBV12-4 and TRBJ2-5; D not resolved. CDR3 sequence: CASSPPPGETQYF. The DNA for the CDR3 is TGTGCCAGCAGTCCACCGCCCGGAGAGACCCAGTACTTC.